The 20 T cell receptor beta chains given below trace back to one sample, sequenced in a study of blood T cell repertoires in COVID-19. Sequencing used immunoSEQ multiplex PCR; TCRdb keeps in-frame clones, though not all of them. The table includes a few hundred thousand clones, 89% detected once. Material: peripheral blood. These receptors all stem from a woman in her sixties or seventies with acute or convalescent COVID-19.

CDR3 in DNA: TGTGCCAGCAGTTTATATTGGACAGGGGACTCCTACGAGCAGTACTTC. Translating gives CASSLYWTGDSYEQYF. The chain links TRBV28 to TRBJ2-7; 9 nucleotides align to TRBD1. The CDR3 sequence is 16 residues long. Germline CDR1 MDHEN, CDR2 SYDVKM. Unmatched junction bases numbered 4, after V lost 1 base and J lost 0 bases.

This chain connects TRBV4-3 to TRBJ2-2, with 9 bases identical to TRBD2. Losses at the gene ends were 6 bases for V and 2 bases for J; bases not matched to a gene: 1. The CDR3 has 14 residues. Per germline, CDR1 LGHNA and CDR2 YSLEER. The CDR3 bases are TGCGCCAGCAGACTAGCGGGCAACACCGGGGAGCTGTTTTTT. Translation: CASRLAGNTGELFF.

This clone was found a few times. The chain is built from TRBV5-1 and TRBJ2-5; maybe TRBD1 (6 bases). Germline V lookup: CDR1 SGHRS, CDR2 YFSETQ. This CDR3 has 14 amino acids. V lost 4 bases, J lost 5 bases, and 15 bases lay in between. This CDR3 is CASSRSGARETQYF. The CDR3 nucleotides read TGCGCCAGCAGCCGTTCAGGGGCCCGGGAGACCCAGTACTTC.

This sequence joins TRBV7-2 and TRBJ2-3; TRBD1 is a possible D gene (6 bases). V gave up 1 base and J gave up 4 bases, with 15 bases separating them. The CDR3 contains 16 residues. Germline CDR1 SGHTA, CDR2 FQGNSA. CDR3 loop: CASSLDGRGRADTQYF. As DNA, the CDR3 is TGTGCCAGCAGCTTAGATGGCAGGGGACGTGCAGATACGCAGTATTTT. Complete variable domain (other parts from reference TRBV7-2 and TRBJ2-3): GAGVSQSPSNKVTEKGKDVELRCDPISGHTALYWYRQSLGQGLEFLIYFQGNSAPDKSGLPSDRFSAERTGGSVSTLTIQRTQQEDSAVYLCASSLDGRGRADTQYFGPGTRLTVL.

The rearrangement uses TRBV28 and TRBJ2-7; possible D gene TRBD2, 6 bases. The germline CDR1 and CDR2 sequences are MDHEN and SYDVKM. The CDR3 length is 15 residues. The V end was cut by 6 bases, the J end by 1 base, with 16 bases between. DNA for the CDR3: TGTGCCAGCAGCCTTCCCCCTGCGGGGTCCTACGAGCAGTACTTC. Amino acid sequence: CASSLPPAGSYEQYF. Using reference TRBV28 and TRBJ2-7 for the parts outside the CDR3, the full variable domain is DVKVTQSSRYLVKRTGEKVFLECVQDMDHENMFWYRQDPGLGLRLIYFSYDVKMKEKGDIPEGYSVSREKKERFSLILESASTNQTSMYLCASSLPPAGSYEQYFGPGTRLTVT.

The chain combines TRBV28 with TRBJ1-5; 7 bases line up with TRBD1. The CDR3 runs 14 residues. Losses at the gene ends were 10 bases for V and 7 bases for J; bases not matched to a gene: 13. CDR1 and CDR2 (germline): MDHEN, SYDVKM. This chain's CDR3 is CATHIRQGFQPQHF. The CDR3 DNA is TGTGCCACCCATATCAGACAGGGCTTCCAGCCCCAGCATTTT.

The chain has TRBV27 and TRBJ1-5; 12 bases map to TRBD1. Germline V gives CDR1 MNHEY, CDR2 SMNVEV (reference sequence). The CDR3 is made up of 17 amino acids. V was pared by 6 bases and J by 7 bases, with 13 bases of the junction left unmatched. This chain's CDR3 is CASSPARGQGARQPQHF. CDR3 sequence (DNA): TGTGCCAGCAGCCCCGCGAGGGGACAGGGGGCAAGGCAGCCCCAGCATTTT.

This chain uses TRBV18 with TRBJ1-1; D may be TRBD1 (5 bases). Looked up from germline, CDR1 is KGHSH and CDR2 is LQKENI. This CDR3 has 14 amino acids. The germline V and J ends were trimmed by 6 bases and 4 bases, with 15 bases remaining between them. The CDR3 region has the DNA TGTGCCAGCTCCCTGCAGGGCGACGGCACTGAAGCTTTCTTT. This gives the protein CASSLQGDGTEAFF.

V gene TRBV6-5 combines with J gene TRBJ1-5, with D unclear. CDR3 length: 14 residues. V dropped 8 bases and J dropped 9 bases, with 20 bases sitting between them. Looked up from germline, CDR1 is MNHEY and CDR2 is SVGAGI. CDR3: CASSEGDAGWPQHF. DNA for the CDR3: TGTGCCAGCTCAGAAGGAGACGCCGGCTGGCCCCAGCATTTT.

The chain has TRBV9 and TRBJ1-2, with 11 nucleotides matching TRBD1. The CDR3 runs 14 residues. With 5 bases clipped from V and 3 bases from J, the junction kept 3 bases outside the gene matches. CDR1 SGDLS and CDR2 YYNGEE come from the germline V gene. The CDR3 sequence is CASRRDRGYYGYTF. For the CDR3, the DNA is TGTGCCAGCAGGAGGGACAGGGGGTACTATGGCTACACCTTC. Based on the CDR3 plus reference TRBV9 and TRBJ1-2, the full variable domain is DSGVTQTPKHLITATGQRVTLRCSPRSGDLSVYWYQQSLDQGLQFLIQYYNGEERAKGNILERFSAQQFPDLHSELNLSSLELGDSALYFCASRRDRGYYGYTFGSGTRLTVV.

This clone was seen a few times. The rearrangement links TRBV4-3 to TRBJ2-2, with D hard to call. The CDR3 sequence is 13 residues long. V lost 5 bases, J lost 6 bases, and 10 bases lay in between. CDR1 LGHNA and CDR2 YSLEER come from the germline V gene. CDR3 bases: TGCGCCAGCAGCTCCAGGATTCCCGGGGAGCTGTTTTTT. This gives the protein CASSSRIPGELFF.

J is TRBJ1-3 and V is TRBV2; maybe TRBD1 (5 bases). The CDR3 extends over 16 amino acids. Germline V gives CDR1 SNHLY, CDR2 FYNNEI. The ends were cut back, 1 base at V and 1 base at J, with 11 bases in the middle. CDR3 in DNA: TGTGCCAGCAGTGAAGATTACAGGCTTTCTGGAAACACCATATATTTT. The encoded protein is CASSEDYRLSGNTIYF.

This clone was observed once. CDR3 amino acids: CASSHPDRAYEQYF. As DNA, the CDR3 is TGTGCCAGCAGTCATCCGGACAGGGCCTACGAGCAGTACTTC. The chain uses TRBV28 and TRBJ2-7, with 8 bases fitting TRBD1. With V trimmed by 5 bases and J by 2 bases, 5 bases remained unmatched. Germline assignment: CDR1 MDHEN and CDR2 SYDVKM. The length of the CDR3 is 14 residues.

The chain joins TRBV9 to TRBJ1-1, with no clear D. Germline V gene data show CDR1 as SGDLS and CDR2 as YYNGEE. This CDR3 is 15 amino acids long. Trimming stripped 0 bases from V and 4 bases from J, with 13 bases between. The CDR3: CASSVAGGRGTEAFF. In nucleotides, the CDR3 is TGTGCCAGCAGCGTAGCTGGCGGCCGGGGCACTGAAGCTTTCTTT.

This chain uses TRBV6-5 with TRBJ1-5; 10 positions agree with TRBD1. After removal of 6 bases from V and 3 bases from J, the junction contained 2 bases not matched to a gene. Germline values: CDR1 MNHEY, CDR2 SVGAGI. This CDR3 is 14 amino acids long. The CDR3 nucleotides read TGTGCCAGCAGGGGGACAGGGGCCAATCAGCCCCAGCATTTT. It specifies CASRGTGANQPQHF.

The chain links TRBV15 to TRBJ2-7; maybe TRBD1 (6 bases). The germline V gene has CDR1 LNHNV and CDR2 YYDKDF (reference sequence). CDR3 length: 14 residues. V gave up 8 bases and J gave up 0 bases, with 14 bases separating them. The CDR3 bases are TGTGCCACCGGGCAGGGGCAAAGCTCCTACGAGCAGTACTTC. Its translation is CATGQGQSSYEQYF.

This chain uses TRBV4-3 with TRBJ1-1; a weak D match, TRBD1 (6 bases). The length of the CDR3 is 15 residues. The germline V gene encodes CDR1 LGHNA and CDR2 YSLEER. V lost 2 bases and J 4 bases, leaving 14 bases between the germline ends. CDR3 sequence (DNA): TGCGCCAGCAGCCAACAGCAGAGGGGGGGCACTGAAGCTTTCTTT. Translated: CASSQQQRGGTEAFF.

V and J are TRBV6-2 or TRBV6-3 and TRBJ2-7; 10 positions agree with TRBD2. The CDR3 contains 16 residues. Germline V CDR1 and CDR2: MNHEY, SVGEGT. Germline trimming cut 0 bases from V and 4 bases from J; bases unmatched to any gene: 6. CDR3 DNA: TGTGCCAGCAGTTACTCGCCGCTAGCGGGAGCTTACGAGCAGTACTTC. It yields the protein CASSYSPLAGAYEQYF.

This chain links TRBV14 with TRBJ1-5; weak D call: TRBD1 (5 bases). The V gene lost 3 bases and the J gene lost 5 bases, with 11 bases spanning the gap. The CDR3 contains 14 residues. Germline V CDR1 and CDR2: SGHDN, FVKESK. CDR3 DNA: TGTGCCAGCAGCCAGGGGACTCGGTATCAGCCCCAGCATTTT. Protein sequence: CASSQGTRYQPQHF. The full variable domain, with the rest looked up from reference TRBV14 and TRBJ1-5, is EAGVTQFPSHSVIEKGQTVTLRCDPISGHDNLYWYRRVMGKEIKFLLHFVKESKQDESGMPNNRFLAERTGGTYSTLKVQPAELEDSGVYFCASSQGTRYQPQHFGDGTRLSIL.

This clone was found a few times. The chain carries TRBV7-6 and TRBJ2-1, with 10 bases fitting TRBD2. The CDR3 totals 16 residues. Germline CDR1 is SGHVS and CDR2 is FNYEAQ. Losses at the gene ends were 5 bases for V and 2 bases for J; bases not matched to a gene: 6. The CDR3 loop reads CASSQKTSGAYNEQFF. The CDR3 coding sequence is TGTGCCAGCAGCCAGAAAACTAGCGGGGCCTACAATGAGCAGTTCTTC.